This TCR beta chain was profiled in a study of shared clonotypes between healthy human individuals. Overall study context: CD8 memory received one plate per donor, CD8 naive two, CD4 memory three and CD4 naive three. Whole-study results and caveats: Generation probabilities were higher for clonotypes shared across all four sorted-subset donors than for unshared ones. What naive subsets generally showed was a larger estimated richness than memory subsets showed. Investigators collected only blood, and repertoires in tissues likely differ.

Comments on this clone: What it binds is not known.

The CDR3 sequence is 13 residues long. Per the germline V gene, CDR1 is KGHSH and CDR2 is LQKENI. V was trimmed by 5 bases and J by 2 bases, leaving 9 bases between them. Using immunoSEQ multiplex PCR, the repertoire was profiled, and TCRdb retains in-frame clones only, with some absent. Here the sample spans some 2,000,000 clones, 95% being singletons. The chain uses TRBV18 and TRBJ2-5; D may match TRBD1 or TRBD2 (5 bases each). The source material was naive CD4+ T cells sorted from blood. Specified subset: CD45RA+ positively selected. This TCR was sampled from a young man in good health. CDR3 residues: CASSEGLQETQYF. The CDR3 nucleotides are TGTGCCAGCTCAGAGGGGCTTCAAGAGACCCAGTACTTC. Supplemented by reference TRBV18 and TRBJ2-5, the full variable domain reads NAGVMQNPRHLVRRRGQEARLRCSPMKGHSHVYWYRQLPEEGLKFMVYLQKENIIDESGMPKERFSAEFPKEGPSILRIQQVVRGDSAAYFCASSEGLQETQYFGPGTRLLVL.